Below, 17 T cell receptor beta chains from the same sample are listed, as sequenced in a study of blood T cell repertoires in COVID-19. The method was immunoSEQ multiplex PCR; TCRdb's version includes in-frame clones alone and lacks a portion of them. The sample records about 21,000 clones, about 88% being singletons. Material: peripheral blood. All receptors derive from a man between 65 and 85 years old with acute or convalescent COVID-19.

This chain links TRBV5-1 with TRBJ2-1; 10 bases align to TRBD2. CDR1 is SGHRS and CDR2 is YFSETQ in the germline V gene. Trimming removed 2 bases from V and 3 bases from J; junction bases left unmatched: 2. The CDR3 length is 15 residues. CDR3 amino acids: CASSFSSGSYNEQFF. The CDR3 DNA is TGCGCCAGCAGCTTTTCTAGCGGGAGCTACAATGAGCAGTTCTTC.

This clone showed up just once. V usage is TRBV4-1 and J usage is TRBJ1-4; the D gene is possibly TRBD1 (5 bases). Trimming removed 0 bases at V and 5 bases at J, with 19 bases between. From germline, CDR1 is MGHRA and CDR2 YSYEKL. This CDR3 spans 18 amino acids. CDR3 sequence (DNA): TGCGCCAGCAGCCAAGATTCCGGGACGGGGGGATGGAATGAAAAACTGTTTTTT. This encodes CASSQDSGTGGWNEKLFF.

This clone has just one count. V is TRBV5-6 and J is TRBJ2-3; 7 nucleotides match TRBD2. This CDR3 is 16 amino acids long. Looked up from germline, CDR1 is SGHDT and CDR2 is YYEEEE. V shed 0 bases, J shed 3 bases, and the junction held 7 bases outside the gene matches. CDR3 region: CASSLAWREITDTQYF. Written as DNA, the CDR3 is TGTGCCAGCAGCTTGGCGTGGCGGGAGATTACAGATACGCAGTATTTT.

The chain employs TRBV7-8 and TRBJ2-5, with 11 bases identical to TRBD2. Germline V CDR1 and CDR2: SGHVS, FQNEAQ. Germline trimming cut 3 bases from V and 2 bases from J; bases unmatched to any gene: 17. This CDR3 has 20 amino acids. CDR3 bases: TGTGCCAGCAGCTTCCCTTTACTAGCGGGAGATCTCGAGAGGCAAGAGACCCAGTACTTC. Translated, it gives CASSFPLLAGDLERQETQYF. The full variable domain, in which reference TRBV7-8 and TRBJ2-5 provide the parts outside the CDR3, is GAGVSQSPRYKVAKRGQDVALRCDPISGHVSLFWYQQALGQGPEFLTYFQNEAQLDKSGLPSDRFFAERPEGSVSTLKIQRTQQEDSAVYLCASSFPLLAGDLERQETQYFGPGTRLLVL.

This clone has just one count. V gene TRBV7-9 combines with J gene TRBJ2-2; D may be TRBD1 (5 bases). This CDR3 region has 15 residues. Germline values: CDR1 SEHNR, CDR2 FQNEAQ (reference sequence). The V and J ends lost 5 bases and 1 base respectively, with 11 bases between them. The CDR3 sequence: CASSIRQLNTGELFF. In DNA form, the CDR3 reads TGTGCCAGCAGCATTAGACAGTTGAACACCGGGGAGCTGTTTTTT.

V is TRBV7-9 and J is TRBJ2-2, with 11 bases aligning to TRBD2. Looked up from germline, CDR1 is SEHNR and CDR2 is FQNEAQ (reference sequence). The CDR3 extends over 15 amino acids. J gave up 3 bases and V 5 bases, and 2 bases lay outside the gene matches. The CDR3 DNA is TGTGCCAGCAGCCCGGGACTAGCGGACACCGGGGAGCTGTTTTTT. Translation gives CASSPGLADTGELFF.

The CDR3 DNA reads TGTGCCAGCCGCACAACAGGGAACAATCAGCCCCAGCATTTT. Translated, it gives CASRTTGNNQPQHF. The gene calls are TRBV6-6 and TRBJ1-5; a weak D match, TRBD1 (6 bases). Trimming took 8 bases from V and 3 from J, leaving 14 bases between them. The germline gives CDR1 MNHNY, CDR2 SVGAGI (reference sequence). The CDR3 contains 14 residues.

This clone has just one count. This chain's CDR3 is CASGLVQTGVSGYTF. In nucleotides, the CDR3 is TGTGCTAGTGGTTTGGTACAGACAGGGGTCAGTGGCTACACCTTC. V and J are TRBV12-5 and TRBJ1-2, with 8 bases aligning to TRBD1. The CDR3 length is 15 residues. V lost 0 bases and J lost 7; bases outside the gene matches: 7. The germline V gene encodes CDR1 LGHNT and CDR2 FRNRAP. The variable domain in full, with the rest retrieved from reference TRBV12-5 and TRBJ1-2, is DARVTQTPRHKVTEMGQEVTMRCQPILGHNTVFWYRQTMMQGLELLAYFRNRAPLDDSGMPKDRFSAEMPDATLATLKIQPSEPRDSAVYFCASGLVQTGVSGYTFGSGTRLTVV.

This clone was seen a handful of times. For the CDR3, the DNA is TGCGCCAGCAGCCAAGATTTTGGGGCTTCTGGAAACACCATATATTTT. Amino acid sequence: CASSQDFGASGNTIYF. The chain recombines TRBV4-3 with TRBJ1-3, with a tentative D call TRBD1 (5 bases). Germline CDR1 LGHNA, CDR2 YSLEER. This CDR3 spans 16 amino acids. Trimming shortened V by 0 bases and J by 1 base, and 10 bases separated the two germline ends.

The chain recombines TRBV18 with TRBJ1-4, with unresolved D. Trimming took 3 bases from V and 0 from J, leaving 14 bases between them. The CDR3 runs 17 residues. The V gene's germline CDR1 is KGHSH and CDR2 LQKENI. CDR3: CASSPLGKTPTNEKLFF. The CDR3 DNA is TGTGCCAGCTCACCGCTAGGCAAGACGCCAACTAATGAAAAACTGTTTTTT.

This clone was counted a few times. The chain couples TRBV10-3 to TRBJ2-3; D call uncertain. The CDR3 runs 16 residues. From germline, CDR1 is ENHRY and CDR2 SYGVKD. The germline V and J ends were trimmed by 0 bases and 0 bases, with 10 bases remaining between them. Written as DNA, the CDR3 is TGTGCCATCAGTGAGTCGAGCGCGCACAGCACAGATACGCAGTATTTT. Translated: CAISESSAHSTDTQYF.

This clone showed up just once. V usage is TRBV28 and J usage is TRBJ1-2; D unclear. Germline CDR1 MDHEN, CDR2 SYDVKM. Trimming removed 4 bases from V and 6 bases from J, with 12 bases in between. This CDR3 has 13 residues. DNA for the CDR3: TGTGCCAGCAGTTCAGACTGGAACAATGGCTACACCTTC. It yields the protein CASSSDWNNGYTF.

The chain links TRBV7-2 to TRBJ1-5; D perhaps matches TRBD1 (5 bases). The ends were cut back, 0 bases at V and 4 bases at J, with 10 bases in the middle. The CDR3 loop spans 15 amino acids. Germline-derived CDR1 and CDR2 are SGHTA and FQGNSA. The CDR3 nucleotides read TGTGCCAGCAGCTTAGCCAGGGATGCAAATCAGCCCCAGCATTTT. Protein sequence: CASSLARDANQPQHF.

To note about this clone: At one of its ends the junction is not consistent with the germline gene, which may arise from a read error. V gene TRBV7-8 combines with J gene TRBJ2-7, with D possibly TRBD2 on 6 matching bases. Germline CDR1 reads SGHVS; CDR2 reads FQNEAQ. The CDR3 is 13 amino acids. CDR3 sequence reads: CASGLEIGGEQYF. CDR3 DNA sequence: TGTGCCAGCGGCTTAGAGATCGGAGGGGAGCAGTACTTC. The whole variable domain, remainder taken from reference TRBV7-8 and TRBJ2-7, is GAGVSQSPRYKVAKRGQDVALRCDPISGHVSLFWYQQALGQGPEFLTYFQNEAQLDKSGLPSDRFFAERPEGSVSTLKIQRTQQEDSAVYLCASGLEIGGEQYFGPGTRLTVT.

Written as DNA, the CDR3 is TGTGCCAGCAGCTTAGGGGCTAGCGGGCTAAACAATGAGCAGTTCTTC. This sequence encodes CASSLGASGLNNEQFF. J is TRBJ2-1 and V is TRBV7-6, with TRBD2 matching 8 bases. The CDR3 has 16 amino acids. The V gene's germline CDR1 is SGHVS and CDR2 FNYEAQ. V shed 1 base, J shed 5 bases, and the junction held 7 bases outside the gene matches.

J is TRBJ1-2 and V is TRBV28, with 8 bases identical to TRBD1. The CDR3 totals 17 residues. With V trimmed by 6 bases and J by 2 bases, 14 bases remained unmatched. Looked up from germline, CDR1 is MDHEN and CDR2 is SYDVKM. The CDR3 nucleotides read TGTGCCAGCAGGCCTCTACCCGGGACAGGTGGCAACTATGGCTACACCTTC. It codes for CASRPLPGTGGNYGYTF.

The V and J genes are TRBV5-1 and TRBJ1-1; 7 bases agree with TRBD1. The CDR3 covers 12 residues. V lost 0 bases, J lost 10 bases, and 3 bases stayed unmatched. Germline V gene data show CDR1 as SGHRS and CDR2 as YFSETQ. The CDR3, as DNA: TGCGCCAGCAGCTTGGAGCAGGGGGGAGCTTTCTTT. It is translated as CASSLEQGGAFF.